This T cell receptor (beta chain) was documented in a study of CD8+ T cells in alopecia areata. Treatment specified: oral pan-JAK inhibitor, 5-10 mg twice daily. Both peripheral blood and punch biopsies of lesional scalp skin were obtained from patients who had alopecia areata. The V end lost 1 base, the J end lost 3 bases, and 9 bases lay between the germline ends. Germline V CDR1 and CDR2: GTSNPN, SVGIG (reference sequence). This CDR3 contains 13 residues. cDNA prepared by RNA extraction and subsequent reverse transcription served as the template for sequencing. The data were produced by immunoSEQ multiplex PCR, yet TCRdb's version contains in-frame clones alone and is incomplete. The data show fewer than 4,500 clones, roughly 66% seen once.

The gene calls are TRBV30 and TRBJ1-1; the D gene is possibly TRBD1 (6 bases). The clonotype comes from a human donor with alopecia areata. Specimen: skin, collected at approximately week 36, from a patient treated with tofacitinib. CDR3 nucleotides: TGTGCCTGGAGTGAACAGGGATACACTGAAGCTTTCTTT. It yields the protein CAWSEQGYTEAFF.